One and the same sample provided the 26 T cell receptor beta chains below, sequenced in a study of T cells in Graves' hyperthyroidism and ophthalmopathy. Amplification of TCR beta CDR3 regions used RNA as the template. First-round RT-PCR with HTBI primers amplified the TCR CDR3 region. TCRdb redid the calling of the multiplex PCR reads with MiXCR, one entry per CDR3 protein. Of hundreds of thousands of distinct CDR3 sequences listed, 14% are singletons. The material sequenced was blood. These TCRs come from a woman aged 40 to 49 with Graves' hyperthyroidism.

The sample holds many counts of this clonotype. V and J are TRBV5-1 and TRBJ2-7; D is perhaps TRBD1 (6 bases). CDR1 is SGHRS and CDR2 is YFSETQ in the germline V gene. The CDR3 is made up of 15 amino acids. The ends were cut back, 3 bases at V and 3 bases at J, with 16 bases in the middle. CDR3 sequence: CASSSGTPTRYEQYF. DNA of the CDR3: TGCGCCAGCAGCTCCGGGACACCGACCCGCTACGAGCAGTACTTC.

This clonotype was observed many times. The chain couples TRBV6-1 to TRBJ2-7, with 10 bases matching TRBD1. This CDR3 is built from 16 residues. V was clipped by 7 bases and J by 6 bases; unmatched bases: 15. Per the germline V gene, CDR1 is MNHNS and CDR2 is SASEGT. The chain's CDR3 is CASKDPSTGGLGEQYF. CDR3 DNA: TGTGCCAGCAAAGACCCATCGACAGGGGGCCTCGGCGAGCAGTACTTC.

This clonotype was seen only a few times. V and J are TRBV7-9 and TRBJ1-3; maybe TRBD1 (5 bases). CDR1 is SEHNR and CDR2 is FQNEAQ in the germline V gene (reference sequence). The CDR3 has 19 amino acids. V was trimmed by 1 base and J by 1 base, leaving 20 bases between them. CDR3 in DNA: TGTGCCAGCAGCTTAGGGGGGGTAAACCGCCTTAAATCTGGAAACACCATATATTTT. This sequence encodes CASSLGGVNRLKSGNTIYF.

This clonotype was counted many times. The chain couples TRBV30 to TRBJ2-1, with D perhaps TRBD1 (5 bases). The germline gives CDR1 GTSNPN, CDR2 SVGIG (reference sequence). Between the trimmed V and J ends, which lost 2 bases and 6 bases, there was a span of 11 bases. This CDR3 contains 13 residues. The CDR3 spells CAWSNQGPNEQFF. The CDR3 bases are TGTGCCTGGAGTAACCAGGGTCCCAATGAGCAGTTCTTC.

This clonotype has a count of ten or more. The J gene is TRBJ2-1, the V gene TRBV30; the match to TRBD2 covers 8 bases. V was pared by 2 bases and J by 6 bases, with 0 bases of the junction left unmatched. CDR1 is GTSNPN and CDR2 is SVGIG in the germline V gene (reference sequence). The CDR3 covers 12 residues. The CDR3 bases are TGTGCCTGGAGTACTAGCGGCAATGAGCAGTTCTTC. Translation: CAWSTSGNEQFF. The full variable domain, with the rest looked up from reference TRBV30 and TRBJ2-1, is SQTIHQWPATLVQPVGSPLSLECTVEGTSNPNLYWYRQAAGRGLQLLFYSVGIGQISSEVPQNLSASRPQDRQFILSSKKLLLSDSGFYLCAWSTSGNEQFFGPGTRLTVL.

This rearrangement joins TRBV7-9 to TRBJ1-2; 7 bases are a match to TRBD1. Trimming at V came to 5 bases and at J to 4 bases, leaving 7 bases not matched to a gene. Germline V gene sequence: CDR1 SEHNR, CDR2 FQNEAQ (reference sequence). CDR3 size: 14 residues. The CDR3 bases are TGTGCCAGCAGCGCGGGACAGTATGCCTATGGCTACACCTTC. It encodes CASSAGQYAYGYTF.

At least ten counts were recorded for this clonotype. CDR3 nucleotides: TGCGCCAGCAGCCAACCGGGACTGAACACTGAAGCTTTCTTT. Translating it yields CASSQPGLNTEAFF. The V gene is TRBV4-1, the J gene TRBJ1-1, with D perhaps matching TRBD1 (5 bases). V was clipped by 2 bases and J by 0 bases, with 7 bases between them. Germline CDR1 is MGHRA and CDR2 is YSYEKL. The CDR3 is 14 amino acids.

This clonotype has at least ten counts. This sequence joins TRBV3-1 and TRBJ2-3; D remains unclear. Trimming cost V 3 bases and J 2 bases, with 12 bases left between them. This CDR3 is 15 amino acids long. Germline-derived CDR1 and CDR2 are LGHDT and YNNKEL (reference sequence). The CDR3 sequence: CASSQQGFLTDTQYF. DNA for the CDR3: TGTGCCAGCAGCCAGCAAGGGTTCCTCACAGATACGCAGTATTTT.

This clonotype has a count of ten or more. The chain has TRBV27 and TRBJ1-1; TRBD1 might be the D (5 bases). CDR3 length: 14 residues. The V end lost 6 bases, the J end lost 5 bases, and 16 bases lay between the germline ends. The germline gives CDR1 MNHEY, CDR2 SMNVEV (reference sequence). DNA of the CDR3: TGTGCCAGCAGGCCTTTCCCCGGGGGGACTGAAGCTTTCTTT. Translated: CASRPFPGGTEAFF.

Worth noting for this clonotype: The CDR3 carries no conserved terminal phenylalanine or tryptophan, so it likely arises from a read error. V usage is TRBV28 and J usage is TRBJ1-4; 7 bases fit TRBD1. V lost 5 bases and J lost 5; bases outside the gene matches: 11. The germline gives CDR1 MDHEN, CDR2 SYDVKM. This CDR3 has 16 residues. Here the CDR3 reads CASSKQGSGSNEKLFV. CDR3 coding DNA: TGTGCCAGCAGTAAACAGGGGTCGGGTTCGAATGAAAAACTGTTTGTT.

In its sample, this clonotype was seen many times. The chain links TRBV18 to TRBJ2-7; D possibly corresponds to TRBD1 (6 bases). Germline V CDR1 and CDR2: KGHSH, LQKENI. This CDR3 region has 14 residues. V shed 1 base and J shed 3 bases, with 10 bases lying between them. This CDR3 is CASSPRTVYYEQYF. DNA of the CDR3: TGTGCCAGCTCACCACGGACAGTGTACTACGAGCAGTACTTC. Using reference TRBV18 and TRBJ2-7 for the parts outside the CDR3, the full variable domain is NAGVMQNPRHLVRRRGQEARLRCSPMKGHSHVYWYRQLPEEGLKFMVYLQKENIIDESGMPKERFSAEFPKEGPSILRIQQVVRGDSAAYFCASSPRTVYYEQYFGPGTRLTVT.

This clonotype was seen ten or more times. The chain recombines TRBV11-2 with TRBJ2-5; D call uncertain. Germline loops: CDR1 SGHAT, CDR2 FQNNGV. The CDR3 covers 17 residues. V lost 2 bases and J lost 3, with 19 bases in between. The CDR3 region has the DNA TGTGCCAGCAGCTTACTAGACGGATTTATGGCGGAAGAGACCCAGTACTTC. This translates into CASSLLDGFMAEETQYF.

This clonotype was recorded at least ten times. The chain joins TRBV28 to TRBJ2-5; no clear D gene. CDR1 MDHEN and CDR2 SYDVKM come from the germline V gene. This CDR3 has 14 residues. Trimming removed 2 bases at V and 7 bases at J, with 14 bases between. The chain's CDR3 is CASSLPGIMGTQYF. CDR3 nucleotides: TGTGCCAGCAGTTTACCTGGAATAATGGGGACCCAGTACTTC.

The J gene is TRBJ2-1, the V gene TRBV30, with D possibly matching TRBD2 (5 bases). CDR1 is GTSNPN, CDR2 SVGIG, per germline (reference sequence). V lost 7 bases and J 5 bases, leaving 18 bases between the germline ends. The CDR3 has 14 residues. Written as DNA, the CDR3 is TGTGCCTACCAGCCTAGCTTAACTAACAATGAGCAGTTCTTC. Amino acids: CAYQPSLTNNEQFF.

As DNA, the CDR3 is TGTGCCAGCAGCCAAGTGGTACAGGGCGGCGAGCAGTACTTC. Its protein product is CASSQVVQGGEQYF. V gene TRBV14 combines with J gene TRBJ2-7; D perhaps matches TRBD1 (6 bases). V dropped 1 base and J dropped 6 bases, with 13 bases sitting between them. In germline, CDR1 is SGHDN, CDR2 FVKESK. The CDR3 totals 14 residues.

The V gene is TRBV2, the J gene TRBJ2-1; the match to TRBD2 covers 12 bases. The junction had 3 bases not matched to a gene; V was cut back by 7 bases and J by 2 bases. Per germline, CDR1 SNHLY and CDR2 FYNNEI. The CDR3 is 15 residues long. Here the CDR3 reads CASTRTSGAYNEQFF. The CDR3 region has the DNA TGTGCCAGCACACGGACTAGCGGGGCCTACAATGAGCAGTTCTTC.

This clonotype was seen at least ten times. The rearrangement joins TRBV2 to TRBJ1-3; possibly TRBD1 for D (5 bases). The germline CDR1 and CDR2 sequences are SNHLY and FYNNEI. The V gene lost 3 bases and the J gene lost 0 bases, with 15 bases spanning the gap. The CDR3 length is 17 residues. CDR3 in DNA: TGTGCCAGCAGTGATCCCCGGGACGTAAACTCTGGAAACACCATATATTTT. Encoded protein: CASSDPRDVNSGNTIYF.

This clonotype was seen ten or more times. J is TRBJ1-1 and V is TRBV7-8, with no clear D. This CDR3 spans 17 amino acids. The germline V gene encodes CDR1 SGHVS and CDR2 FQNEAQ. V lost 5 bases to trimming and J lost 1 base, with 20 bases between them. CDR3 residues: CASSPPGVGLSNTEAFF. DNA of the CDR3: TGTGCCAGCAGCCCCCCGGGTGTGGGGTTGTCGAACACTGAAGCTTTCTTT.

This rearrangement joins TRBV6-5 to TRBJ1-5; a weak D match, TRBD1 (6 bases). Between the trimmed V and J ends, which lost 2 bases and 2 bases, there was a span of 19 bases. This CDR3 has 18 amino acids. Germline lookup yields CDR1 MNHEY and CDR2 SVGAGI. The CDR3 region is CASSYKDRTWGGNQPQHF. The CDR3 nucleotides are TGTGCCAGCAGTTACAAGGACAGAACATGGGGTGGCAATCAGCCCCAGCATTTT.

At least ten counts were recorded for this clonotype. The genes are TRBV20-1 and TRBJ2-7, with D perhaps matching TRBD1 (6 bases). Germline V gene sequence: CDR1 DFQATT, CDR2 SNEGSKA (reference sequence). The CDR3 covers 13 residues. V dropped 4 bases and J dropped 5 bases, with 15 bases sitting between them. CDR3 region: CSANRVNRDEQYF. Written as DNA, the CDR3 is TGCAGTGCTAACAGGGTTAATAGGGACGAGCAGTACTTC.

This clonotype was detected ten times or more. The rearrangement joins TRBV4-1 to TRBJ2-1; maybe TRBD2 (5 bases). CDR3 length: 16 amino acids. The ends were cut back, 2 bases at V and 0 bases at J, with 11 bases in the middle. Germline CDR1 MGHRA, CDR2 YSYEKL. This chain's CDR3 is CASSQLRGSSYNEQFF. As DNA, the CDR3 is TGCGCCAGCAGCCAATTAAGAGGGAGCTCCTACAATGAGCAGTTCTTC.

This sequence joins TRBV16 and TRBJ1-3; unclear D gene. The CDR3 covers 16 residues. Germline V gene data show CDR1 as KGHSY and CDR2 as FQNENV. V was cut by 4 bases and J by 0 bases, with 13 bases left in between. CDR3 loop: CASSLLDSSSGNTIYF. In DNA form, the CDR3 reads TGTGCCAGCAGCCTCTTGGACTCAAGCTCTGGAAACACCATATATTTT.

This clonotype was recorded at least ten times. This rearrangement joins TRBV18 to TRBJ1-5; no clear D. V was cut by 2 bases and J by 5 bases, with 16 bases left in between. The CDR3 contains 16 residues. Germline lookup yields CDR1 KGHSH and CDR2 LQKENI. The CDR3: CASSPSARVMDQPQHF. CDR3 nucleotides: TGTGCCAGCTCACCATCAGCCCGGGTAATGGATCAGCCCCAGCATTTT.

This clonotype was seen a few times. In DNA form, the CDR3 reads TGTGCCAGCAGCTTAGACAGGGACAGGGAGGCCCAGTACTTC. Translation: CASSLDRDREAQYF. This sequence joins TRBV7-3 and TRBJ2-5; 9 nucleotides match TRBD1. Trimming took 2 bases from V and 9 from J; bases not matched to a gene: 7. The CDR3 has 14 amino acids. Germline V gene data show CDR1 as SGHTA and CDR2 as FQGTGA. Combining the CDR3 with reference TRBV7-3 and TRBJ2-5 gives the whole variable domain GAGVSQTPSNKVTEKGKYVELRCDPISGHTALYWYRQSLGQGPEFLIYFQGTGAADDSGLPNDRFFAVRPEGSVSTLKIQRTERGDSAVYLCASSLDRDREAQYFGPGTRLLVL.

For this clonotype: This could be a read error, since a much larger clone is one nucleotide away. The chain joins TRBV6-1 to TRBJ2-1; 9 nucleotides align to TRBD1. CDR1 and CDR2 from the germline V gene are MNHNS and SASEGT. CDR3 length: 16 residues. The CDR3 here is CASRRTPGTGRDEQCF. The CDR3, as DNA: TGTGCCAGCAGACGAACACCCGGGACAGGGCGAGATGAGCAGTGCTTC.

This clonotype was seen a few times. The chain joins TRBV19 to TRBJ1-5; 8 nucleotides agree with TRBD1. This CDR3 has 16 amino acids. V trimming: 6 bases; J trimming: 6 bases; junction bases outside the gene matches: 13. The V gene's germline CDR1 is LNHDA and CDR2 SQIVND (reference sequence). In DNA form, the CDR3 reads TGTGCCAGTAGCCTTGGACAGGGAGTATTGGTTCAGCCCCAGCATTTT. Its protein product is CASSLGQGVLVQPQHF. The full variable domain, in which reference TRBV19 and TRBJ1-5 provide the parts outside the CDR3, is DGGITQSPKYLFRKEGQNVTLSCEQNLNHDAMYWYRQDPGQGLRLIYYSQIVNDFQKGDIAEGYSVSREKKESFPLTVTSAQKNPTAFYLCASSLGQGVLVQPQHFGDGTRLSIL.